Sequencing of this T cell receptor (beta chain) was carried out in a study of cytomegalovirus exposure and HLA in healthy donors. V lost 4 bases, J lost 2 bases, and 6 bases stayed unmatched. Germline CDR1 reads SGHVS; CDR2 reads FQNEAQ. This CDR3 contains 16 residues. The assay was immunoSEQ multiplex PCR, and TCRdb's table has in-frame clones only and misses some. The sample records 90,000 to 110,000 clones, about 86% being singletons. The sequenced sample consisted of PBMCs. This clonotype was sampled from a woman between 18 and 30 years old in good health and CMV-seropositive. This chain uses TRBV7-8 with TRBJ2-5; 11 positions match TRBD1. The CDR3 loop reads CASSWRGQGVQETQYF. The DNA of the CDR3 is TGTGCCAGCAGCTGGAGGGGACAGGGGGTGCAAGAGACCCAGTACTTC.